This TCR beta chain is drawn from a study of human T cells and chemical hapten exposure (dated by TCRdb to the early 2020s). As for the study more broadly: For sensitization, 2% DPC in acetone was applied to a roughly 2 cm by roughly 2 cm area of upper inner arm skin. The study tracked peripheral blood TCR repertoire changes in vivo during primary and secondary sensitization to the hapten diphenylcyclopropenone (DPC) in alopecia patients. Blood samples were taken from patients before sensitization (week 0) and then at 2, 6 and about 24 weeks after DPC sensitization. Patients additionally received weekly therapeutic DPC doses to the scalp throughout the roughly 24-week study period. The mostly female patient cohort included alopecia areata with under or over 50% scalp involvement, alopecia totalis and alopecia universalis. Libraries were combined into a pool for sequencing, and differences in TCR yield between samples came mainly from small differences in library volumes within the pool. Patch testing on the upper back used Finn chambers containing 0.01% DPC, with scoring done after 6 days according to International Contact Dermatitis Research Group standards. Blood for TCR sequencing was provided by twenty-nine alopecia patients at one to four time points (pre-sensitization, 2, 6 and 24 weeks). Results the study describes overall, beyond this receptor: Repeated subsampling changed both the strength of the expansion versus patch-test correlation and the threshold at which that correlation became significant. The number of TCRs above 1 in 1000 frequency did not change with DPC sensitization; there was no evidence of global repertoire structure alterations. Alopecia, a presumed autoimmune disease, was present in all patients, so the immune response of the patients might differ from that of healthy individuals. Expanded TCRs formed significantly more large CDR3 similarity clusters than pre-sensitization or healthy control sets, consistent with antigen-driven responses. A positive correlation was found between the number of PT1 expanded TCRs and patch test score, with significance reached at thresholds 8, 16 and 32 but not 4.

The time point label of this sample denotes: pre-sensitization, week 0. Reading the label with the study, this specimen's treatment or condition is: therapeutic diphenylcyclopropenone sensitization with weekly scalp DPC. Blood at each patch-test visit was drawn before the patch test was applied. Eligible patients were aged 18 to 70, diagnosed with alopecia, deemed suitable for DPC therapy, and excluded if pregnant. Total RNA was isolated from unfractionated whole blood collected in Tempus Blood RNA tubes. There are a few counts of this clonotype. What antigen it recognizes has not been identified. No base quality information exists; no much larger clone differs at one position. Deletion took 5 bases off V and 0 bases off J, with a span of 14 bases between the germline ends. The germline V gene (reference sequence) sets CDR1 to MNHEY and CDR2 to SMNVEV. Inclusive of the bounding cysteine and phenylalanine, the CDR3 is 15 residues long. CDR3 DNA is the only sequence kept; it has 45 bases, read in frame from the first base.

The library was prepared using RACE. This sample was sequenced with a NextSeq 500. During library preparation, unique molecular identifiers were attached to individual cDNA molecules so that TCRs could be counted in a quantitative, reproducible way. Each blood RNA sample was used to sequence both TCR alpha and TCR beta chains. The study's own analysis went as follows. Samples had a median of about 90,000 TCRs, with a range from about 23,224 to 750,000. V, J and CDR3 annotation of the TCR reads was carried out using the Decombinator software suite. To make PS versus PT1 abundance plots, every sample was subsampled to the same number of TCRs (28,000). TCRs were defined as expanded if absent before sensitization and observed at least eight times at the 2-week time point. TCRdb took the public reads, trimmed them with fastp at Q25, ran MiXCR for clone calling and kept in-frame beta chains. Here each entry gathers all rows of one CDR3 protein and keeps the most common genes and DNA. TCRdb, rather than the study authors, made the V and J calls. Counted in this sample were more than 300,000 distinct CDR3 sequences; approximately 5% of them appeared once. The top ten hold around 8.8% of the sample.

Source: whole blood, taken in connection with sensitization to the hapten diphenylcyclopropenone (DPC). In this chain, TRBV27 is recombined with TRBJ2-7, with the D gene not confidently named. The sequence derives from a woman between 18 and 30 years old with alopecia areata. Some clones in this sample may be carry-over from other donors' samples. The nucleotide sequence reads as follows: TGTGCCAGCAGTCGCCAAGGGAAAAACTCCTACGAGCAGTACTTC. This is translated as CASSRQGKNSYEQYF.